The 3 T cell receptor beta chains below were found in one sample sequenced in a study of blood T cell repertoires in COVID-19. Measured with immunoSEQ multiplex PCR; TCRdb has only the in-frame clones, and not every one. The repertoire holds about 170,000 clones, with over 75% as singletons. Sequencing input: peripheral blood. These receptors originate from a man in his 60s who had recovered from COVID-19.

This chain connects TRBV6-5 to TRBJ1-6, with D possibly TRBD1 on 6 matching bases. The V and J ends lost 4 bases and 7 bases respectively, with 11 bases between them. This CDR3 region has 14 residues. Germline V gene sequence: CDR1 MNHEY, CDR2 SVGAGI. CDR3: CASSSRTENSPLHF. The DNA of the CDR3 is TGTGCCAGCAGTTCCCGGACAGAGAATTCACCCCTCCACTTT.

In this sample, this clone turned up many times. The gene calls are TRBV12-3 or TRBV12-4 and TRBJ1-4; D not resolved. The CDR3 has 11 amino acids. V was clipped by 5 bases and J by 5 bases, with 3 bases between them. The CDR3 DNA reads as TGTGCCAGCAGTCCGAATGAAAAACTGTTTTTT. It specifies CASSPNEKLFF.

The chain is built from TRBV27 and TRBJ1-1; weak D call: TRBD1 (6 bases). This CDR3 spans 13 amino acids. The germline gives CDR1 MNHEY, CDR2 SMNVEV (reference sequence). The germline V and J ends were trimmed by 7 bases and 0 bases, with 9 bases remaining between them. The CDR3 reads CASKKGVNTEAFF. The CDR3 bases are TGTGCCAGCAAAAAGGGGGTGAACACTGAAGCTTTCTTT.